This TCR beta chain was found in a study of T cells in localized non-small cell lung cancer. Whole-study results and caveats: Investigators sequenced only a single tumor region, leaving heterogeneity possible. The greatest T cell clonality was found in uninvolved adjacent lung (higher than in tumor). Longer survival (overall) was linked to higher T cell density in blood. Median detection of top 100 tumor clones in adjacent lung was around 60 clones.

Measured with immunoSEQ multiplex PCR; TCRdb has only the in-frame clones, and not every one. Of 25,000 to 30,000 clones listed, roughly 87% are singletons. This CDR3 spans 15 amino acids. Germline V lookup: CDR1 MDHEN, CDR2 SYDVKM. J gave up 4 bases and V 4 bases, and 3 bases lay outside the gene matches. The count of this clone is one. The antigen is undetermined. The chain employs TRBV28 and TRBJ1-5; TRBD1 aligns across 11 bases. The source was peripheral blood, collected before any cancer treatment. The TCR was taken from a male donor aged 60 or over with stage I lung adenocarcinoma. CDR3 amino acids: CASSSGTGGNQPQHF. CDR3 bases: TGTGCCAGCAGTTCCGGGACAGGGGGTAATCAGCCCCAGCATTTT.